A selection of T cell receptor beta chains follows, all from one sample in a study of T cells expressing NK-cell markers. TCRdb reprocessed the 5' RACE reads and keeps a single row for each CDR3 protein, giving no DNA. There are around 14,000 distinct CDR3 sequences in the sample, with 50% to 75% held by the top ten. The sample was blood T cells: a sorted CD56 or NKG2C T cell subset, CD4+ or CD8+ T cells, or bulk PBMC T cells (not recorded which). The receptors here all came from a man aged 18-70 years in good health. Both conserved end residues are part of each CDR3. Each record gives: V gene, clone size, J gene, CDR3 protein. A clone size is listed for some rows: how often the clone was seen (once, few, many), or a class if it is expanded.

V: TRBV29-1; size: -; J: TRBJ2-3; CDR3: CSVEFLSATGGSTDTQYF
V: TRBV12-3/TRBV12-4; size: -; J: TRBJ2-7; CDR3: CASRNSILYEQYF
V: TRBV9; size: -; J: TRBJ2-7; CDR3: CASSVSAGASYEQYF
V: TRBV5-1; size: -; J: TRBJ2-4; CDR3: CASSSGQSNNIQYF
V: TRBV12-3/TRBV12-4; size: -; J: TRBJ1-5; CDR3: CASTFQGAVGNQPQHF
V: TRBV18; size: -; J: TRBJ2-7; CDR3: CASSPKERGIYEQYF
V: TRBV6-6; size: -; J: TRBJ2-5; CDR3: CASSYVRGETQYF
V: TRBV5-6; size: -; J: TRBJ1-1; CDR3: CASSLWGAFSTEAFF
V: TRBV7-2; size: -; J: TRBJ2-7; CDR3: CASSFRTGSSYEQYF
V: TRBV27; size: medium-sized; J: TRBJ2-7; CDR3: CASSRLAGTNEQYF
V: TRBV7-9; size: -; J: TRBJ1-2; CDR3: CASSASGTRYGYTF
V: TRBV20-1; size: -; J: TRBJ2-2; CDR3: CSASPPQNTNTGELFF
V: TRBV10-3; size: -; J: TRBJ2-7; CDR3: CAISVDRGLYEQYF
V: TRBV12-3/TRBV12-4; size: -; J: TRBJ1-2; CDR3: CASRLGQGANYGYTF
V: TRBV7-7; size: -; J: TRBJ1-6; CDR3: CASSSMADRTTYNSPLHF
V: TRBV7-2; size: -; J: TRBJ1-1; CDR3: CASSAFTGGTEAFF
V: TRBV4-2; size: -; J: TRBJ2-1; CDR3: CASSPDWDSYNEQFF
V: TRBV9; size: -; J: TRBJ2-5; CDR3: CASSVTGRETQYF
V: TRBV20-1; size: -; J: TRBJ1-5; CDR3: CSALITGGYNQPQHF
V: TRBV6-2/TRBV6-3; size: -; J: TRBJ2-7; CDR3: CASSPTSIEQYF
V: TRBV5-1; size: -; J: TRBJ2-2; CDR3: CASSLAGTSGGGELFF